The 25 T cell receptor beta chains listed next were all sequenced from one sample in a study of cytomegalovirus exposure and HLA in healthy donors (dated by TCRdb to the late 2010s). Receptor libraries were prepared by the immunoSEQ multiplex PCR assay. For the multiplex PCR, a mixture combining 60 forward primers for TCR Vbeta segments and 13 reverse primers for TCR Jbeta segments was used. As stored in TCRdb, this immuneACCESS dataset retains in-frame rearrangements with V and J assigned. A fraction of the clones does not appear; measured against another copy, unresolved V genes explain less than half of the discrepancy, and the remainder lacks a known reason. The sample yields just over 150,000 clones; about 85% were counted once. The ten largest clones capture roughly 6.2% of the sample. The source material was PBMCs. The receptors originated from a male donor in good health and CMV-seropositive.

The chain has TRBV4-1 and TRBJ2-1; D is perhaps TRBD2 (6 bases). Germline lookup yields CDR1 MGHRA and CDR2 YSYEKL. The CDR3 has 15 amino acids. V gave up 2 bases and J gave up 6 bases, with 14 bases separating them. The CDR3 reads CASSQSGGKFNEQFF. The DNA for the CDR3 is TGCGCCAGCAGCCAATCGGGCGGGAAATTCAATGAGCAGTTCTTC.

The chain links TRBV14 to TRBJ2-4, with D unclear. The CDR3 is 13 amino acids. Germline CDR1 SGHDN, CDR2 FVKESK. Trimming removed 4 bases at V and 6 bases at J, with 10 bases between. CDR3 sequence: CASSLSLGNIQYF. The DNA of the CDR3 is TGTGCCAGCAGCCTCTCCCTAGGAAACATTCAGTACTTC.

CDR3 bases: TGTGCCAGCAGCCCAGGGGGCCCGATTTACGGGGCTTTCTTT. Amino acids: CASSPGGPIYGAFF. This chain connects TRBV5-4 to TRBJ1-1, with 8 bases fitting TRBD1. The CDR3 runs to 14 residues. Germline values: CDR1 SGHNT, CDR2 YYREEE (reference sequence). J was trimmed by 11 bases and V by 4 bases; bases with no gene match: 13. The whole variable domain, remainder taken from reference TRBV5-4 and TRBJ1-1, is ETGVTQSPTHLIKTRGQQVTLRCSSQSGHNTVSWYQQALGQGPQFIFQYYREEENGRGNFPPRFSGLQFPNYSSELNVNALELDDSALYLCASSPGGPIYGAFFGQGTRLTVV.

The chain employs TRBV6-5 and TRBJ2-3; tentative D call: TRBD2 (6 bases). The CDR3 consists of 14 residues. CDR1 is MNHEY, CDR2 SVGAGI, per germline. V was clipped by 6 bases and J by 0 bases, with 10 bases between them. This CDR3 is CASSRDFSTDTQYF. The CDR3 nucleotides are TGTGCCAGCAGCCGGGACTTCAGCACAGATACGCAGTATTTT.

The chain combines TRBV28 with TRBJ2-5, with D hard to call. The end of the DNA fits TRBJ2-7 better, so the J call may be wrong. CDR3 length: 13 amino acids. The V gene's germline CDR1 is MDHEN and CDR2 SYDVKM. CDR3 loop: CASSLRHRYEQYF. The CDR3 DNA reads as TGTGCCAGCAGTTTAAGACACCGGTACGAGCAGTACTTC.

The V call is TRBV29-1, the J call TRBJ2-2; 7 bases align to TRBD2. This CDR3 has 14 residues. Germline V lookup: CDR1 SQVTM, CDR2 ANQGSEA. V shed 8 bases, J shed 1 base, and the junction held 7 bases outside the gene matches. CDR3 amino acids: CSSRLAGNTGELFF. CDR3 DNA: TGCAGCTCGAGACTAGCTGGGAACACCGGGGAGCTGTTTTTT.

The V and J genes are TRBV12-2 and TRBJ2-2; the DNA was not compared with TRBD1, the D call given in the table. TRBV12-2 is deemed a pseudogene. The CDR3 is 14 amino acids. CDR3 residues: CASRSNRGTGELFF. The CDR3 DNA sequence: TGTGCAAGTCGCTCTAATAGGGGGACCGGGGAGCTGTTTTTT.

CDR3 residues: CARSHRQGRQPQHF. The DNA of the CDR3 is TGTGCCAGAAGCCATCGACAGGGCCGTCAGCCCCAGCATTTT. The chain has TRBV5-3 and TRBJ1-5; 7 bases align to TRBD1. TRBV5-3 is given ORF status, its function remaining uncertain. V lost 4 bases, J lost 6 bases, and 7 bases stayed unmatched. The CDR3 is 14 residues long.

The genes are TRBV6-1 and TRBJ2-5; D gene uncertain. Germline V gene lookup returns CDR1 MNHNS and CDR2 SASEGT. Trimming took 4 bases from V and 0 from J, leaving 6 bases between them. CDR3 length equals 13 residues. The CDR3 is CASSVQYQETQYF. The CDR3, as DNA: TGTGCCAGCAGTGTACAGTACCAAGAGACCCAGTACTTC.

This chain connects TRBV30 to TRBJ1-2; maybe TRBD1 (5 bases). V was trimmed by 0 bases and J by 6 bases, leaving 11 bases between them. This CDR3 spans 13 amino acids. Germline CDR1 and CDR2: GTSNPN and SVGIG (reference sequence). The CDR3 DNA reads TGTGCCTGGAGTGTACTGGCAGGGCATGGCTACACCTTC. Protein product: CAWSVLAGHGYTF.

The chain joins TRBV4-1 to TRBJ2-2, with D uncertain. Germline loops: CDR1 MGHRA, CDR2 YSYEKL. Deletions cut 0 bases from V and 6 bases from J, with 8 bases between. The CDR3 loop spans 14 amino acids. Written as DNA, the CDR3 is TGCGCCAGCAGCCAAGACGTCCCGGCCGGGGAGCTGTTTTTT. It specifies CASSQDVPAGELFF.

The V gene is TRBV2, the J gene TRBJ2-5, with 11 bases fitting TRBD1. J was trimmed by 5 bases and V by 8 bases; bases with no gene match: 4. Germline V gene sequence: CDR1 SNHLY, CDR2 FYNNEI. The CDR3 totals 13 residues. The CDR3 nucleotides are TGTGCCAGCGGACAGGGGGCGCGGGAGACCCAGTACTTC. Its translation is CASGQGARETQYF.

The chain recombines TRBV7-9 with TRBJ1-4; D is perhaps TRBD1 (5 bases). The CDR3 contains 17 residues. Trimming stripped 5 bases from V and 0 bases from J, with 16 bases between. Germline assignment: CDR1 SEHNR and CDR2 FQNEAQ (reference sequence). CDR3 region: CASSPRRGASTNEKLFF. The CDR3 DNA reads as TGTGCCAGCAGCCCCCGGAGGGGCGCATCAACTAATGAAAAACTGTTTTTT.

This clone showed up just once. V gene TRBV18 combines with J gene TRBJ2-1; D gene unclear. The CDR3 contains 16 residues. Deletions cut 3 bases from V and 2 bases from J, with 14 bases between. Germline-derived CDR1 and CDR2 are KGHSH and LQKENI. The CDR3 here is CASSPRGSAAYNEQFF. The CDR3 region has the DNA TGTGCCAGCTCACCTCGTGGATCTGCGGCCTACAATGAGCAGTTCTTC.

The chain recombines TRBV6-6 with TRBJ1-5, with TRBD1 identical over 9 bases. Germline values: CDR1 MNHNY, CDR2 SVGAGI (reference sequence). The CDR3 loop spans 15 amino acids. After removal of 6 bases from V and 4 bases from J, the junction contained 7 bases not matched to a gene. Here the CDR3 reads CASRMDRGRNQPQHF. The CDR3 DNA follows: TGTGCCAGCAGAATGGACAGGGGCCGGAATCAGCCCCAGCATTTT.

The V and J genes are TRBV4-1 and TRBJ1-1; a possible D gene is TRBD1 (5 bases). V lost 0 bases and J 1 base, leaving 15 bases between the germline ends. CDR1 is MGHRA and CDR2 is YSYEKL in the germline V gene. The CDR3 has 17 amino acids. In nucleotides, the CDR3 is TGCGCCAGCAGCCAAGATCGAGGCAGGGCGTCGAACACTGAAGCTTTCTTT. Protein sequence: CASSQDRGRASNTEAFF.

This clone occurred a few times. The chain has TRBV20-1 and TRBJ1-1; D uncertain. The CDR3 loop spans 11 amino acids. The germline gives CDR1 DFQATT, CDR2 SNEGSKA (reference sequence). With 5 bases removed from V and 4 bases from J, the gap between germline ends came to 8 bases. As DNA, the CDR3 is TGCAGTGCTGAAGAGGGCACTGAAGCTTTCTTT. Translating gives CSAEEGTEAFF.

This rearrangement joins TRBV7-2 to TRBJ1-5, with 7 bases that match TRBD1. V lost 7 bases to trimming and J lost 5 bases; unmatched junction nucleotides: 5. The length of the CDR3 is 13 residues. CDR1 and CDR2 (germline): SGHTA, FQGNSA. The DNA of the CDR3 is TGTGCCAGCACGACAGGGTACTATCAGCCCCAGCATTTT. Translated, it gives CASTTGYYQPQHF.

This clone appeared a single time. This chain connects TRBV7-3 to TRBJ2-2, with 8 positions matching TRBD1. In germline, CDR1 is SGHTA, CDR2 FQGTGA. The J segment lost 4 bases and the V segment lost 5 bases, leaving 9 bases of the junction unmatched. The CDR3 totals 16 residues. The CDR3 spells CASSPPGGRSTGELFF. CDR3 bases: TGTGCCAGCAGCCCCCCAGGGGGCAGGAGCACCGGGGAGCTGTTTTTT.

V gene TRBV5-5 combines with J gene TRBJ1-1; possibly TRBD1 for D (6 bases). Germline loops: CDR1 SGHKS, CDR2 YYEKEE (reference sequence). V gave up 3 bases and J gave up 1 base, with 10 bases separating them. The CDR3 is made up of 14 amino acids. The CDR3 DNA sequence: TGTGCCAGCAGCTCGGGGGGGGCGAACACTGAAGCTTTCTTT. This codes for CASSSGGANTEAFF. Variable domain in full (rest from reference TRBV5-5 and TRBJ1-1): DAGVTQSPTHLIKTRGQQVTLRCSPISGHKSVSWYQQVLGQGPQFIFQYYEKEERGRGNFPDRFSARQFPNYSSELNVNALLLGDSALYLCASSSGGANTEAFFGQGTRLTVV.

This clone turned up a few times. V usage is TRBV11-2 and J usage is TRBJ2-2; 8 positions match TRBD2. The CDR3 runs 16 residues. Germline loops: CDR1 SGHAT, CDR2 FQNNGV. V trimming: 3 bases; J trimming: 1 base; junction bases outside the gene matches: 4. For the CDR3, the DNA is TGTGCCAGCAGCTTTTTAGCGGGGATGAACACCGGGGAGCTGTTTTTT. Its protein product is CASSFLAGMNTGELFF. The whole variable domain, remainder taken from reference TRBV11-2 and TRBJ2-2, is EAGVAQSPRYKIIEKRQSVAFWCNPISGHATLYWYQQILGQGPKLLIQFQNNGVVDDSQLPKDRFSAERLKGVDSTLKIQPAKLEDSAVYLCASSFLAGMNTGELFFGEGSRLTVL.

The chain is built from TRBV7-9 and TRBJ1-5, with TRBD1 identical over 7 bases. With V trimmed by 5 bases and J by 5 bases, 6 bases remained unmatched. The CDR3 has 14 residues. Germline CDR1 reads SEHNR; CDR2 reads FQNEAQ (reference sequence). CDR3 in DNA: TGTGCCAGCAGCGATGACAGGGCGTATCAGCCCCAGCATTTT. Amino acids: CASSDDRAYQPQHF.

The chain has TRBV28 and TRBJ1-2, with D possibly being TRBD1 (5 bases). From germline, CDR1 is MDHEN and CDR2 SYDVKM. The CDR3 is made up of 11 amino acids. CDR3 in amino acids: CAAGGNYGYTF. Here the CDR3 DNA reads TGTGCTGCGGGGGGTAACTATGGCTACACCTTC.

The chain employs TRBV4-1 and TRBJ2-7, with a tentative D call TRBD1 (5 bases). CDR1 and CDR2 (germline): MGHRA, YSYEKL. The length of the CDR3 is 16 residues. V dropped 0 bases and J dropped 0 bases, with 12 bases sitting between them. CDR3 in amino acids: CASSQDSTASSYEQYF. CDR3 DNA sequence: TGCGCCAGCAGCCAAGATTCGACAGCCAGCTCCTACGAGCAGTACTTC.

The chain links TRBV30 to TRBJ2-2; TRBD1 is a possible D gene (5 bases). The germline gives CDR1 GTSNPN, CDR2 SVGIG (reference sequence). The CDR3 has 12 amino acids. Trimming removed 3 bases from V and 6 bases from J, with 8 bases in between. CDR3 in amino acids: CAWSLQAGELFF. The CDR3 nucleotides are TGTGCCTGGAGCCTACAGGCCGGGGAGCTGTTTTTT.